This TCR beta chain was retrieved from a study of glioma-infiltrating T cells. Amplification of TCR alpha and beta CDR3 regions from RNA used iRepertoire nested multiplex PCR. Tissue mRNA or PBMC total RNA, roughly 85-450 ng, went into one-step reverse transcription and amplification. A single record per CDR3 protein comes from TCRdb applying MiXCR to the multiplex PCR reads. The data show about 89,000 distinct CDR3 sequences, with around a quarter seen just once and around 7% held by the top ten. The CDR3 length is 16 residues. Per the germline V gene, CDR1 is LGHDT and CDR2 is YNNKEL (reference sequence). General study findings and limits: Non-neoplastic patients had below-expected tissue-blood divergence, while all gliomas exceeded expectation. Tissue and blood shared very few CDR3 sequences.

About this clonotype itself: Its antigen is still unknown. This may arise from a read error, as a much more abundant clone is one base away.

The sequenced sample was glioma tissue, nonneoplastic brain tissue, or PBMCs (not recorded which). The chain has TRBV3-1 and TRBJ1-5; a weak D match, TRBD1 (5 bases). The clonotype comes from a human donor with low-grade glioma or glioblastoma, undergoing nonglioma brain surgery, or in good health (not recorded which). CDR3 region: CASSQRSPRGNKPQHF. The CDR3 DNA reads TGTGCCAGCAGCCAACGGTCTCCGCGGGGCAATAAGCCCCAGCATTTT.